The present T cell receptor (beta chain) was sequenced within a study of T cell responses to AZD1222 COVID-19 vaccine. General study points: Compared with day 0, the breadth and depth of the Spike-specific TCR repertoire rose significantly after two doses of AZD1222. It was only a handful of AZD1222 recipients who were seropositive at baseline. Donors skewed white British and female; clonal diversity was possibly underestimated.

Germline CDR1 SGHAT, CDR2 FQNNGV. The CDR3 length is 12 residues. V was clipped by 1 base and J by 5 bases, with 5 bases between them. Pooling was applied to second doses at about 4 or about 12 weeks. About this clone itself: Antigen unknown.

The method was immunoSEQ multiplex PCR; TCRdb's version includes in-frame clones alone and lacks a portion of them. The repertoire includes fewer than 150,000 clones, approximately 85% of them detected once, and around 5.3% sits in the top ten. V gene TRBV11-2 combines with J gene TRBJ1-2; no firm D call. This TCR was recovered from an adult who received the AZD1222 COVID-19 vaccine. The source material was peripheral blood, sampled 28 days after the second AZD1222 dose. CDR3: CASSLGEYGYTF. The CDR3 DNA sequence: TGTGCCAGCAGCTTAGGAGAGTATGGCTACACCTTC.